Each of the 22 T cell receptor beta chains below was sequenced from the same sample in a study of cytotoxic CD8 clonotypes in ibrutinib-treated CLL. Repertoires were generated with immunoSEQ multiplex PCR, while TCRdb's copy carries only in-frame clones and drops some. The sample consists of 200,000 to 250,000 clones, approximately 70% of them appearing once. The input for sequencing was PBMCs, taken after 12 months of ibrutinib treatment. Receptor source: a human donor with chronic lymphocytic leukemia.

The chain joins TRBV27 to TRBJ2-5; 8 bases align to TRBD2. The CDR3 loop spans 16 amino acids. Germline-derived CDR1 and CDR2 are MNHEY and SMNVEV (reference sequence). V shed 3 bases and J 1 base; nucleotides not matched to a gene: 7. CDR3 sequence (DNA): TGTGCCAGCAGTTTCACCGGACTAGCCCCCCAAGAGACCCAGTACTTC. This encodes CASSFTGLAPQETQYF.

This clone came up a few times. The chain joins TRBV6-5 to TRBJ1-6, with 8 bases that match TRBD1. The CDR3 is 14 residues long. Germline V gene data show CDR1 as MNHEY and CDR2 as SVGAGI. The V and J ends lost 6 bases and 5 bases, in that order; junction bases with no gene match: 3. In DNA form, the CDR3 reads TGTGCCAGCAGAGGGACAGGAGATAATTCACCCCTCCACTTT. It encodes CASRGTGDNSPLHF.

The rearrangement joins TRBV10-3 to TRBJ2-1, with no clear D. Trimming removed 2 bases from V and 4 bases from J, with 6 bases in between. CDR1 is ENHRY and CDR2 is SYGVKD in the germline V gene. The CDR3 has 13 amino acids. The CDR3 nucleotides are TGTGCCATCAGTGAGCCAGGATACAATGAGCAGTTCTTC. It codes for CAISEPGYNEQFF.

This clone was counted only a few times. The chain has TRBV30 and TRBJ1-5; possible D gene TRBD1, 5 bases. Trimming stripped 0 bases from V and 7 bases from J, with 10 bases between. The CDR3 runs to 13 residues. Per the germline V gene, CDR1 is GTSNPN and CDR2 is SVGIG (reference sequence). CDR3 bases: TGTGCCTGGAGTGTATCGGGGCTCCAGCCCCAGCATTTT. It encodes CAWSVSGLQPQHF.

The rearrangement links TRBV4-3 to TRBJ2-2, with a weak D call TRBD2 (6 bases). The germline CDR1 and CDR2 sequences are LGHNA and YSLEER. The V gene lost 3 bases and the J gene lost 0 bases, with 14 bases spanning the gap. This CDR3 is 17 amino acids long. Here the CDR3 reads CASSHRLGTANTGELFF. Written as DNA, the CDR3 is TGCGCCAGCAGCCACAGACTAGGGACGGCGAACACCGGGGAGCTGTTTTTT.

V and J are TRBV5-8 and TRBJ1-5; D gene uncertain. The ends were cut back, 4 bases at V and 2 bases at J, with 25 bases in the middle. This CDR3 has 19 amino acids. Germline assignment: CDR1 SGHTS and CDR2 YDEGEE. This chain's CDR3 is CASSTDRDSNPMGNQPQHF. CDR3 nucleotides: TGTGCCAGCAGCACGGACCGGGATTCTAACCCAATGGGCAATCAGCCCCAGCATTTT.

The gene calls are TRBV30 and TRBJ2-1; no definite D call. From germline, CDR1 is GTSNPN and CDR2 SVGIG (reference sequence). CDR3 length: 13 residues. Trimming pared 0 bases from V and 3 bases from J, leaving 6 bases between. CDR3 sequence: CAWSVNSYNEQFF. The DNA of the CDR3 is TGTGCCTGGAGTGTAAACAGCTACAATGAGCAGTTCTTC.

This clone was seen a handful of times. CDR3: CASSLWKTDILETQYF. The CDR3 nucleotides are TGCGCCAGCAGCTTGTGGAAGACGGACATTTTAGAGACCCAGTACTTC. The chain links TRBV5-1 to TRBJ2-5; D is perhaps TRBD1 (5 bases). V dropped 1 base and J dropped 4 bases, with 17 bases sitting between them. The CDR3 totals 16 residues. The germline gives CDR1 SGHRS, CDR2 YFSETQ.

This clone was picked up a small number of times. The V call is TRBV9, the J call TRBJ1-2; perhaps TRBD1 as D (6 bases). V dropped 0 bases and J dropped 0 bases, with 18 bases sitting between them. Germline V gene data show CDR1 as SGDLS and CDR2 as YYNGEE. This CDR3 is 18 amino acids long. The CDR3 nucleotides are TGTGCCAGCAGCGTAGAGGCAGGGGTGGGTAGCACTAACTATGGCTACACCTTC. It yields the protein CASSVEAGVGSTNYGYTF. The full variable domain, its missing parts supplied by reference TRBV9 and TRBJ1-2, is DSGVTQTPKHLITATGQRVTLRCSPRSGDLSVYWYQQSLDQGLQFLIQYYNGEERAKGNILERFSAQQFPDLHSELNLSSLELGDSALYFCASSVEAGVGSTNYGYTFGSGTRLTVV.

The sample holds a few counts of this clone. The chain uses TRBV5-5 and TRBJ1-6, with D unclear. V gave up 3 bases and J gave up 2 bases, with 12 bases separating them. In germline, CDR1 is SGHKS, CDR2 YYEKEE (reference sequence). There are 16 residues in the CDR3. The CDR3, as DNA: TGTGCCAGCAGCTCGCTGCGGCAGACCTATAATTCACCCCTCCACTTT. It codes for CASSSLRQTYNSPLHF.

This clone was picked up one time. This chain connects TRBV5-1 to TRBJ2-5, with TRBD1 as a possible D gene (5 bases). With 0 bases removed from V and 1 base from J, the gap between germline ends came to 16 bases. The CDR3 is 17 residues long. Germline assignment: CDR1 SGHRS and CDR2 YFSETQ. The CDR3 sequence: CASSLGTGRVPQETQYF. As DNA, the CDR3 is TGCGCCAGCAGCTTGGGAACAGGCCGGGTACCCCAAGAGACCCAGTACTTC.

The chain links TRBV5-1 to TRBJ2-7, with a tentative D call TRBD1 (7 bases). Looked up from germline, CDR1 is SGHRS and CDR2 is YFSETQ. The CDR3 totals 13 residues. V was cut by 4 bases and J by 6 bases, with 14 bases left in between. In DNA, the CDR3 is TGCGCCAGCAGCCCGAACAGGGGAGGCGAGCAGTACTTC. Residues: CASSPNRGGEQYF.

The J gene is TRBJ1-2, the V gene TRBV28, with D possibly TRBD1 on 5 matching bases. Germline CDR1 MDHEN, CDR2 SYDVKM. The CDR3 runs 15 residues. V gave up 2 bases and J gave up 8 bases, with 18 bases separating them. CDR3 nucleotides: TGTGCCAGCAGTTTAACGGCAGGGAGCTCTTGGGGCTACACCTTC. Protein product: CASSLTAGSSWGYTF.

V and J are TRBV29-1 and TRBJ2-3; the D gene is possibly TRBD1 (6 bases). CDR3 length: 13 residues. Per the germline V gene, CDR1 is SQVTM and CDR2 is ANQGSEA. V dropped 5 bases and J dropped 14 bases, with 23 bases sitting between them. The CDR3 loop is CSVHGTLNAQTYF. The CDR3 coding sequence is TGCAGCGTTCACGGGACACTTAACGCACAGACGTATTTT.

This sequence joins TRBV5-1 and TRBJ1-3; D remains unclear. The germline CDR1 and CDR2 sequences are SGHRS and YFSETQ. The CDR3 has 14 residues. V lost 4 bases and J lost 0, with 8 bases in between. CDR3 DNA: TGCGCCAGCAGCGTAGGCAACTCTGGAAACACCATATATTTT. Residues: CASSVGNSGNTIYF. Drawing the rest from reference TRBV5-1 and TRBJ1-3, the complete variable domain is KAGVTQTPRYLIKTRGQQVTLSCSPISGHRSVSWYQQTPGQGLQFLFEYFSETQRNKGNFPGRFSGRQFSNSRSEMNVSTLELGDSALYLCASSVGNSGNTIYFGEGSWLTVV.

The chain has TRBV5-1 and TRBJ1-5, with TRBD1 matching 9 bases. The CDR3 totals 17 residues. With 4 bases clipped from V and 4 bases from J, the junction kept 12 bases outside the gene matches. Germline CDR1 reads SGHRS; CDR2 reads YFSETQ. CDR3 in amino acids: CASSPGQGQGRNQPQHF. The DNA for the CDR3 is TGCGCCAGCAGCCCGGGGCAGGGACAGGGCAGGAATCAGCCCCAGCATTTT.

The rearrangement uses TRBV27 and TRBJ2-3, with 8 bases that match TRBD2. This CDR3 region has 14 residues. J gave up 4 bases and V 3 bases, and 3 bases lay outside the gene matches. The germline V gene encodes CDR1 MNHEY and CDR2 SMNVEV (reference sequence). The CDR3, as DNA: TGTGCCAGCAGTTTCCGACTAGCGTCAGATACGCAGTATTTT. Encoded protein: CASSFRLASDTQYF.

This clone showed up just a few times. The chain combines TRBV14 with TRBJ1-5; no clear D gene. V was cut by 1 base and J by 6 bases, with 4 bases left in between. CDR1 is SGHDN, CDR2 FVKESK, per germline. This CDR3 region has 12 residues. The CDR3 DNA reads as TGTGCCAGCAGCCAAGGTGCTCAGCCCCAGCATTTT. Amino acid sequence: CASSQGAQPQHF.

The chain employs TRBV7-2 and TRBJ2-7; 9 nucleotides match TRBD1. Germline V gene data show CDR1 as SGHTA and CDR2 as FQGNSA. The CDR3 spans 14 residues. V lost 5 bases, J lost 6 bases, and 8 bases stayed unmatched. The CDR3 region is CASSHTDRGFEQYF. Here the CDR3 DNA reads TGTGCCAGCAGCCATACGGACAGGGGATTCGAGCAGTACTTC.

This clone was picked up one time. This chain links TRBV29-1 with TRBJ1-5; maybe TRBD1 (6 bases). Germline values: CDR1 SQVTM, CDR2 ANQGSEA. V was pared by 2 bases and J by 6 bases, with 11 bases between. CDR3 size: 13 residues. Written as DNA, the CDR3 is TGCAGCGTTGAACAGGGGCAGGGTCAGCCCCAGCATTTT. Translation gives CSVEQGQGQPQHF.

This clone showed up many times. This sequence joins TRBV30 and TRBJ1-2; D gene ambiguous. CDR1 is GTSNPN and CDR2 is SVGIG in the germline V gene (reference sequence). The V end lost 3 bases, the J end lost 2 bases, and 10 bases lay between the germline ends. The CDR3 runs 13 residues. The CDR3 DNA is TGTGCCTGGAGAGACACGAGGAACTATGGCTACACCTTC. Its protein is CAWRDTRNYGYTF.

This clone was counted only a few times. The J gene is TRBJ1-2, the V gene TRBV6-5, with D perhaps matching TRBD1 (5 bases). This CDR3 is 13 amino acids long. Trimming cost V 7 bases and J 0 bases, with 9 bases left between them. Looked up from germline, CDR1 is MNHEY and CDR2 is SVGAGI. The CDR3 DNA follows: TGTGCCAGCACCAAAGGGGCTAACTATGGCTACACCTTC. Its protein product is CASTKGANYGYTF.